Listed here is a single T cell receptor (beta chain). This entry comes from a study of neoadjuvant anti-PD-1 for oral cavity cancer. The wider study: Non-progressing patients received a fourth nivolumab dose near day 43, then surgery on days 50-56.

Produced via immunoSEQ multiplex PCR; TCRdb's table is partial and in-frame only. The table records 84,000 or so clones, 70% to 85% of them present only once. Sequences were derived from PBMCs, sampled before nivolumab (anti-PD-1) treatment. The clonotype was recovered from a person between 40 and 79 years old with oral cavity squamous cell carcinoma.

CDR3 protein: CASSLLTYNTGELFF. CDR3 coding DNA: TGTGCCAGCAGTTTATTGACTTATAACACCGGGGAGCTGTTTTTT. The V call is TRBV27, the J call TRBJ2-2; D gene ambiguous. V was pared by 1 base and J by 2 bases, with 8 bases between. Germline V gene data show CDR1 as MNHEY and CDR2 as SMNVEV (reference sequence). The CDR3 sequence is 15 residues long.